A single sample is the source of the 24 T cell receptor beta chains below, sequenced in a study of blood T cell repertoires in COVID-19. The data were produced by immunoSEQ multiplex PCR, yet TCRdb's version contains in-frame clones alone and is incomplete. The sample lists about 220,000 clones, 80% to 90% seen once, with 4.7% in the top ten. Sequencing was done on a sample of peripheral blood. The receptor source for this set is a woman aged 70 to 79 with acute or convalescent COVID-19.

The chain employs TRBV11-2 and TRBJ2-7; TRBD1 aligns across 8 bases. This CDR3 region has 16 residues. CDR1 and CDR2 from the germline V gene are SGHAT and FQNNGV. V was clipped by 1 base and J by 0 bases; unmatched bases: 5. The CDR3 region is CASSLGTQGASYEQYF. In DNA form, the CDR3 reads TGTGCCAGCAGCTTAGGGACTCAGGGGGCCTCCTACGAGCAGTACTTC.

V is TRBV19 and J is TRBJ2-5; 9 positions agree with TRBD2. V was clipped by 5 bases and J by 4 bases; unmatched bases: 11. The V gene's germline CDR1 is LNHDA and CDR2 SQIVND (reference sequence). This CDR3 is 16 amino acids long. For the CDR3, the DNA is TGTGCCAGTAGTGGAGGGTGGCTTAGCGGGGGAGAGACCCAGTACTTC. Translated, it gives CASSGGWLSGGETQYF.

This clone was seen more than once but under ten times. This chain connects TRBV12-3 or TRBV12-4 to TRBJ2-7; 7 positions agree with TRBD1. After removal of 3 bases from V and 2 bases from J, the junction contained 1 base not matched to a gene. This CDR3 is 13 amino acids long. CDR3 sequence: CASSFGQAYEQYF. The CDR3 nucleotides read TGTGCCAGCAGTTTTGGACAGGCCTACGAGCAGTACTTC.

CDR3 coding DNA: TGTGCCAGCTCACCGTTTGGAGGGGGGGGTTTCTCCTACAATGAGCAGTTCTTC. Protein: CASSPFGGGGFSYNEQFF. The chain joins TRBV18 to TRBJ2-1; tentatively, D is TRBD2 (7 bases). The germline V and J ends were trimmed by 3 bases and 0 bases, with 18 bases remaining between them. This CDR3 region has 18 residues. The germline CDR1 and CDR2 sequences are KGHSH and LQKENI.

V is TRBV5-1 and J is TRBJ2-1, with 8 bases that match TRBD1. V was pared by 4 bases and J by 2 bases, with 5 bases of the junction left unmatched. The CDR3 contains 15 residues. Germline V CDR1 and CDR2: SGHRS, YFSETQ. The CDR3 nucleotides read TGCGCCAGCAGCATCGGACAGGGCCCCTACAATGAGCAGTTCTTC. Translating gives CASSIGQGPYNEQFF.

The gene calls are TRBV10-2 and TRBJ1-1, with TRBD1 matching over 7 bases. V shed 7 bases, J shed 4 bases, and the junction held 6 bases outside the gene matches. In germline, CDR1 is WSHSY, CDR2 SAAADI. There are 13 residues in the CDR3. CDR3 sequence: CASTLRQGTEAFF. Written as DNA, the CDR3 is TGCGCCAGCACCTTGAGACAGGGCACTGAAGCTTTCTTT.

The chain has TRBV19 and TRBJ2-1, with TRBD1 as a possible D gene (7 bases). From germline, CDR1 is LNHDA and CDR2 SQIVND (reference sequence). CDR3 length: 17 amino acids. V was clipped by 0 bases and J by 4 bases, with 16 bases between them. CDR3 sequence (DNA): TGTGCCAGTAGTATAGATGCAGGGGGGTGGATTTACAATGAGCAGTTCTTC. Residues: CASSIDAGGWIYNEQFF.

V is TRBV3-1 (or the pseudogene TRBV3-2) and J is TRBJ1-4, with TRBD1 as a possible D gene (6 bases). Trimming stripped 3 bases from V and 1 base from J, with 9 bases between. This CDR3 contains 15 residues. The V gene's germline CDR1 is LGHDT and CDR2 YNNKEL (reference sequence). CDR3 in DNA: TGTGCCAGCAGCCAGAGGGGGGGAACTAATGAAAAACTGTTTTTT. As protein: CASSQRGGTNEKLFF.

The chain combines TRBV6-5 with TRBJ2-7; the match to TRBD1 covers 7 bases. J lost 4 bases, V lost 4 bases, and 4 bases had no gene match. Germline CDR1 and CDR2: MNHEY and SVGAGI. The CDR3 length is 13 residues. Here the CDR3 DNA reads TGTGCCAGCAGTTTCGGGACAGATTACGAGCAGTACTTC. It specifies CASSFGTDYEQYF.

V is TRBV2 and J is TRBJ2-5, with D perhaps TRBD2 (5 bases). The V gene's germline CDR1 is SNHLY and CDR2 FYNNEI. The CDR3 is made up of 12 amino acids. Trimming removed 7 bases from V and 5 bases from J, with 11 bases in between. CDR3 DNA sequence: TGTGCCAGCACTAGGTCGGGGGAGACCCAGTACTTC. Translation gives CASTRSGETQYF.

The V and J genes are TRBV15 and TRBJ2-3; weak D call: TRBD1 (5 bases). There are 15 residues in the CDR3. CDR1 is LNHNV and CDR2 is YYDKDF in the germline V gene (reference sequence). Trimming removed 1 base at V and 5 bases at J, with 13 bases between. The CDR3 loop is CATSRVKGPGDTQYF. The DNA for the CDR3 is TGTGCCACCAGCAGAGTTAAGGGGCCGGGAGATACGCAGTATTTT.

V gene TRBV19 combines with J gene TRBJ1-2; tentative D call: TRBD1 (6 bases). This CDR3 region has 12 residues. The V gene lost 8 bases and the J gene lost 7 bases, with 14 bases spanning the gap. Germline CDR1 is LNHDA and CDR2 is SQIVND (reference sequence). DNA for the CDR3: TGTGCCAGTTACCAAACAGGGAGTGGCTACACCTTC. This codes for CASYQTGSGYTF.

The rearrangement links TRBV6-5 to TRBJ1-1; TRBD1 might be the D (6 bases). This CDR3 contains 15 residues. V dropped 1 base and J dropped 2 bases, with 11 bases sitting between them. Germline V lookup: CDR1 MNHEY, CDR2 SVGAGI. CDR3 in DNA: TGTGCCAGCAGTTACTGGGGCAGGGGTAACACTGAAGCTTTCTTT. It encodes CASSYWGRGNTEAFF.

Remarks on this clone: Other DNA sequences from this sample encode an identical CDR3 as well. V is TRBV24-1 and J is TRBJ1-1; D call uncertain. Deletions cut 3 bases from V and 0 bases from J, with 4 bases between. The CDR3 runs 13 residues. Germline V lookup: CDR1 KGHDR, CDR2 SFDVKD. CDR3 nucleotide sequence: TGTGCCACCAGTGATCCAATGAACACTGAAGCTTTCTTT. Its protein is CATSDPMNTEAFF.

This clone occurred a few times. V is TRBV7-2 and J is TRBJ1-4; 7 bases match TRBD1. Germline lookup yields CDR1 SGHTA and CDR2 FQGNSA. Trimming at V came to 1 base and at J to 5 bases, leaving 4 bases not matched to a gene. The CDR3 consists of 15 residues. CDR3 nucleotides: TGTGCCAGCAGCTTAGAGAGGGGGCTGAATGAAAAACTGTTTTTT. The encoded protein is CASSLERGLNEKLFF.

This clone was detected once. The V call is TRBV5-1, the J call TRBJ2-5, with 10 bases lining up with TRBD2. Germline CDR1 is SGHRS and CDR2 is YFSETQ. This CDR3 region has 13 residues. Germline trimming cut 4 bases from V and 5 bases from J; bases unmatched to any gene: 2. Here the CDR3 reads CASSPGLAETQYF. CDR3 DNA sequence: TGCGCCAGCAGCCCGGGACTAGCGGAGACCCAGTACTTC.

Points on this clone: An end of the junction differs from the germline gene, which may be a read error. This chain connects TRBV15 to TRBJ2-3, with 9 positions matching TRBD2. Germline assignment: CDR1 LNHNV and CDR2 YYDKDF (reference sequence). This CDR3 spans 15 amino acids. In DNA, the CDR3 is TGTGCCACCAGCAGCGCCGGGACTAGCAGAGATACGCAGTATTTT. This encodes CATSSAGTSRDTQYF.

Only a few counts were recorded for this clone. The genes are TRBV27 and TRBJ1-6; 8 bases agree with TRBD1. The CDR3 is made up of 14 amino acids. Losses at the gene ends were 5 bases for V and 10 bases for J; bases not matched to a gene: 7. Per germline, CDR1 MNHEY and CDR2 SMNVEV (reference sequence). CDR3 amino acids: CASSIGTGVSPLHF. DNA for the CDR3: TGTGCCAGCAGTATAGGGACAGGAGTGTCACCCCTCCACTTT.

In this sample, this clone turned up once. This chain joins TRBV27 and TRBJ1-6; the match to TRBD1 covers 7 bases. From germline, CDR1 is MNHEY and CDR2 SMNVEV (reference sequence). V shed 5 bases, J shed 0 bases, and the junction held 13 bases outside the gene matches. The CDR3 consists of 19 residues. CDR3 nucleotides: TGTGCCAGCAGTACACTACCGGGACAGTTAAGCTCCTATAATTCACCCCTCCACTTT. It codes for CASSTLPGQLSSYNSPLHF.

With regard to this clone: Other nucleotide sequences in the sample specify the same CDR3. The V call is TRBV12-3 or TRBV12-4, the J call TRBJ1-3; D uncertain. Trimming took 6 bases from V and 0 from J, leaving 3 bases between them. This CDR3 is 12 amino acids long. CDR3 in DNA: TGTGCCAGCAGACTCTCTGGAAACACCATATATTTT. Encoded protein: CASRLSGNTIYF.

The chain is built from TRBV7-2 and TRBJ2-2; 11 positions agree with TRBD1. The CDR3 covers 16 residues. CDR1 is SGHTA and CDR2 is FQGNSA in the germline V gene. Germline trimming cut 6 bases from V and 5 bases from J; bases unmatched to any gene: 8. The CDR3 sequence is CASSGQGALWTGELFF. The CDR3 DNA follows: TGTGCCAGCAGTGGACAGGGGGCTTTATGGACCGGGGAGCTGTTTTTT.

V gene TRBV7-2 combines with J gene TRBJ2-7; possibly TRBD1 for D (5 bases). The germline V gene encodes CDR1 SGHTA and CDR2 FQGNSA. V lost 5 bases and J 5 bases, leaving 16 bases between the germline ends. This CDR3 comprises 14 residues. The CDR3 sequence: CASSLRAQGNEQYF. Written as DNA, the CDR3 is TGTGCCAGCAGCCTGAGAGCTCAGGGAAACGAGCAGTACTTC.

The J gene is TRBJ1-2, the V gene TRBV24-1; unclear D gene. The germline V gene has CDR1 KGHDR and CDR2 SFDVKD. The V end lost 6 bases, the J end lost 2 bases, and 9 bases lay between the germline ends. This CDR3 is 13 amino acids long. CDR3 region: CATSSGGNYGYTF. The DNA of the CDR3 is TGTGCCACCAGTAGTGGAGGAAACTATGGCTACACCTTC.

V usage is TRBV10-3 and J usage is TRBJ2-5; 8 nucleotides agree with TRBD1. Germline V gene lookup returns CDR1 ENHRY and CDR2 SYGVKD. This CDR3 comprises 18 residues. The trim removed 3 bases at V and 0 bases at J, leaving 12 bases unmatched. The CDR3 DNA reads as TGTGCCATCAGTGACCCTTTAAACGACAGGGGTTACCAAGAGACCCAGTACTTC. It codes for CAISDPLNDRGYQETQYF.